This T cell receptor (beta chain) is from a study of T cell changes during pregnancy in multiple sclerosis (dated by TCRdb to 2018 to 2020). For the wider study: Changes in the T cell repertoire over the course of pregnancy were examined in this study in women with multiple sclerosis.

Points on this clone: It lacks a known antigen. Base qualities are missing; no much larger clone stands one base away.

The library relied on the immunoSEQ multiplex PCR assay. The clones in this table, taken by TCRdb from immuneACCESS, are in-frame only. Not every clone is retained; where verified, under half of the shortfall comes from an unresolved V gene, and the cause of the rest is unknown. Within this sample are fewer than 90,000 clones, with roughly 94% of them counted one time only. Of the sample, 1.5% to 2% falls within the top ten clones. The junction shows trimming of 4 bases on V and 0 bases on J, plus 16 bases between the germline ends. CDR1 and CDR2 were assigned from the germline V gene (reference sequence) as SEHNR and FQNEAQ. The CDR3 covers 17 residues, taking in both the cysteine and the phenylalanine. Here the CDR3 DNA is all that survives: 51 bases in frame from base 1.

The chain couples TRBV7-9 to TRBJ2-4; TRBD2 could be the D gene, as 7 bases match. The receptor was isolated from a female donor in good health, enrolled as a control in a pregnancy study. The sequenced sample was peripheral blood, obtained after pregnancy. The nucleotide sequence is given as TGTGCCAGCAGCTCCTTTGGGGAGGGGGTAGCCAAAAACATTCAGTACTTC. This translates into CASSSFGEGVAKNIQYF.